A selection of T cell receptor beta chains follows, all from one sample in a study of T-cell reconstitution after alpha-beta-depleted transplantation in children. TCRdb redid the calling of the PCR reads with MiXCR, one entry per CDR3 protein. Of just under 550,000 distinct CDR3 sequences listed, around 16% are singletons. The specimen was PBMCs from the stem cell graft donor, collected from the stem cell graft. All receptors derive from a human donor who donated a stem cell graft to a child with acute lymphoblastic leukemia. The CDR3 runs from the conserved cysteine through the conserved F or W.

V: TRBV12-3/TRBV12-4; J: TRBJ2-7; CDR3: CASRGLAGEQYF
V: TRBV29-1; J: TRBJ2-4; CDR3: CSVDYRGAQYF
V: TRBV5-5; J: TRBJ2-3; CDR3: CASSLYSGGTDTQYF
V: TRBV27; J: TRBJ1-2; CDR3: CASRLGGTYGYTF
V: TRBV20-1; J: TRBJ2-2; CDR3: CSASAPTSTKGELFF
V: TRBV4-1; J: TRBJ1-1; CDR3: CASSQPTAGSTEAFF
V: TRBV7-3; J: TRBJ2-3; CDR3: CASSLGTSVPDTQYF
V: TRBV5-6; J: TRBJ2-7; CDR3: CASSSTVPYEQYF
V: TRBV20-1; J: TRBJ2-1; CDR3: CSARISGRAGNEQFF
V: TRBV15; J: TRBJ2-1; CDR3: CATRLDRQTYNEQFF
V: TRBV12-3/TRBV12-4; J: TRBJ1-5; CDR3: CASRQGGNQPQHF
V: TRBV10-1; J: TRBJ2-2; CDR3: CASSLYTDGTGELFF
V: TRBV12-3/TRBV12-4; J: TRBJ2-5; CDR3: CASTITGYAETQYF
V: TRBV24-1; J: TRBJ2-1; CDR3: CATSDLPSGRAGYNEQFF
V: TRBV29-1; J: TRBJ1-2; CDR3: CSVDEASVGGYTF
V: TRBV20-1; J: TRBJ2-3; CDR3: CSARPWTSQGGTDTQYF
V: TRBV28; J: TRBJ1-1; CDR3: CASRFRGGNTEAFF
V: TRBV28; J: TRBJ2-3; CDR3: CASTRQGPGLDTQYF
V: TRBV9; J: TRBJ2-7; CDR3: CASSPQGGTYEQYF
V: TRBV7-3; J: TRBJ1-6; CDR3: CASSKTGTRGSYNSPLHF
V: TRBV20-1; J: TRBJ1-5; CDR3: CSADPGARQPQHF
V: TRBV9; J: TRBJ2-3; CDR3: CASSPRGSGSVTDTQYF
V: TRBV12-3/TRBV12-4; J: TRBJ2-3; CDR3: CASSPAGGSTDTQYF
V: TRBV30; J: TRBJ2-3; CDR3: CAWSVRAGFTTDTQYF
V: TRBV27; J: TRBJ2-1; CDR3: CASSLAAGGPGEQFF
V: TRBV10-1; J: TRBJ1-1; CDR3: CASSDRADTEAFF
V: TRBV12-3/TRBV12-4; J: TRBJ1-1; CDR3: CASSFWTGVDTEAFF
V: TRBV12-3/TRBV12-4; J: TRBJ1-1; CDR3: CASSSEQGVTEAFF
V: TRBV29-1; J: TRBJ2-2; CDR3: CSVMTANTGELFF
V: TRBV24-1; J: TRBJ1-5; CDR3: CATSDRPDQPQHF
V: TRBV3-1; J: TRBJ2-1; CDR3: CASSLLPGHGEDEQFF
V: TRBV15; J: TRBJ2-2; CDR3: CATSRDSWALTGELFF
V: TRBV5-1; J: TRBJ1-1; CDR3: CASSSVTGGTEAFF
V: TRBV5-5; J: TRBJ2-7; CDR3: CASSETGASYEQYF
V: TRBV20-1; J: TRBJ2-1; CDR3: CSARDIESAYNEQFF
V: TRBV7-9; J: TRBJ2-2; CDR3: CASSPLVPGTGELFF
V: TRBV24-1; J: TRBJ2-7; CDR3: CATSDSSGQDPYEQYF
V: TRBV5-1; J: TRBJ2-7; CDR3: CASTFTGGPYEQYF
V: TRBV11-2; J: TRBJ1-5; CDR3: CASSQGQGYQPQHF
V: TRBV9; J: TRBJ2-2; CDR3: CASSVVGVPELFF
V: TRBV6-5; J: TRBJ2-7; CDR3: CASSYSTREAAYEQYF
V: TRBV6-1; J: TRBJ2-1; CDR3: CASRLGLAGYNEQFF
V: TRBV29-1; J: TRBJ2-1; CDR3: CSVFRGINEQFF
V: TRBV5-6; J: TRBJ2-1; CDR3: CASSLRTSFHNEQFF
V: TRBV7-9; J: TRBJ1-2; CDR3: CASSLAVQGYGYTF
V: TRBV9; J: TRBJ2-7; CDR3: CASSVGPQGKPYEQYF
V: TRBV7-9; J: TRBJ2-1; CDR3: CASSLEGVAFSNEQFF
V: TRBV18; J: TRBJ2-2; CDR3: CASSPPRQGDFVTGELFF
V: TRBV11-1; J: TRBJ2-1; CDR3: CASTLAGAGEQFF
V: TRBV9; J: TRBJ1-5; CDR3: CASSPREFSNQPQHF
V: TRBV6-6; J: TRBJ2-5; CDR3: CASNSKIYGTQYF
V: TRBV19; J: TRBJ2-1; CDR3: CASSNGFNEQFF
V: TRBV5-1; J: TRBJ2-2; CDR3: CASSPISRSGELFF
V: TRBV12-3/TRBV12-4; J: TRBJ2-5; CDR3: CASSWRQGRQETQYF